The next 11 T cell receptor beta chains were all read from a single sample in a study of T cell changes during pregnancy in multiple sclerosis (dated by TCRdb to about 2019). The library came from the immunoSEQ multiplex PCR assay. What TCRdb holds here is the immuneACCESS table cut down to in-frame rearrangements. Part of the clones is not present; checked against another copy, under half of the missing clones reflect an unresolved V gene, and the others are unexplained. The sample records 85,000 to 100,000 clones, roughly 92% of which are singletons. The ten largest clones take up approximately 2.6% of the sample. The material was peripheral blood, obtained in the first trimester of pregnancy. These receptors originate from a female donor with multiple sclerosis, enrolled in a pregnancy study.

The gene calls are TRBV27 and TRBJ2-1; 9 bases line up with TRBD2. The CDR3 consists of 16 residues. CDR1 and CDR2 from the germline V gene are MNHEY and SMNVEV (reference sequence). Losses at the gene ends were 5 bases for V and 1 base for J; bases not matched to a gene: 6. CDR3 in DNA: TGTGCCAGCAGTCCCGCGGGAGGGCCTTCCTACAATGAGCAGTTCTTC. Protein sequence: CASSPAGGPSYNEQFF.

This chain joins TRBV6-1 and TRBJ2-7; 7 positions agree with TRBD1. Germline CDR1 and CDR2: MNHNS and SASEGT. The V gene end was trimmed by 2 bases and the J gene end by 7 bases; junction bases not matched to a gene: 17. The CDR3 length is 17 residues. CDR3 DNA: TGTGCCAGCAGTGAACCCCACGGGGACAGCCTTTCGCGGGAGCAGTACTTC. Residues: CASSEPHGDSLSREQYF.

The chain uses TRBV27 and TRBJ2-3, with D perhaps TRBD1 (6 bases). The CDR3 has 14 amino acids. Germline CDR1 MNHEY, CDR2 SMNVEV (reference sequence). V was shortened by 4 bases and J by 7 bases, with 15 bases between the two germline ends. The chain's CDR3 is CASSSSPTGYTQYF. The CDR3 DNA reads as TGTGCCAGCAGTTCCTCGCCGACAGGTTATACGCAGTATTTT.

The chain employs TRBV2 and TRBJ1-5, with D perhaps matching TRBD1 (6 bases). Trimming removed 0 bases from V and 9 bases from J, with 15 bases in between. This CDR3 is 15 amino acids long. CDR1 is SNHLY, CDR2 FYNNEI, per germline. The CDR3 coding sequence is TGTGCCAGCAGTGAAGCTCGCAGGGGCCCCAGGCCCCAGCATTTT. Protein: CASSEARRGPRPQHF.

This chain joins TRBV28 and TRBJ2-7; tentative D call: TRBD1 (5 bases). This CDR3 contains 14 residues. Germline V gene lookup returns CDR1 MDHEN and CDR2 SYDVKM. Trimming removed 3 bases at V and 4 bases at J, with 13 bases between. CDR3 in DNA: TGTGCCAGCAGTTTGGGGCAGAGAGTTTACGAGCAGTACTTC. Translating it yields CASSLGQRVYEQYF.

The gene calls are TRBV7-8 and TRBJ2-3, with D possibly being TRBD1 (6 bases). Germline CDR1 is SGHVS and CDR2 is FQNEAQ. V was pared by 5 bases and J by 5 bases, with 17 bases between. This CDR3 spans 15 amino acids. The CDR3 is CASSRQAASEDTQYF. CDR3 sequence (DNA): TGTGCCAGCAGCCGACAGGCCGCGAGTGAAGATACGCAGTATTTT.

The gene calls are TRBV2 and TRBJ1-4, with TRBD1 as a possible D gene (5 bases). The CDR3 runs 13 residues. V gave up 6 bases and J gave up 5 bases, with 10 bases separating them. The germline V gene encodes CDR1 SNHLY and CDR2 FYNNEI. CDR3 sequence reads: CASSQQENEKLFF. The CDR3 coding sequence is TGTGCCAGCAGCCAACAGGAGAATGAAAAACTGTTTTTT.

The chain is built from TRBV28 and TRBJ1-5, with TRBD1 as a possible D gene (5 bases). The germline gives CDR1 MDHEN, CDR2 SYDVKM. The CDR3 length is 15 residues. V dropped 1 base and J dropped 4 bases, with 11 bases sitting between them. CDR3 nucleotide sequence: TGTGCCAGCAGTTTATCGGATGGGGGGAATCAGCCCCAGCATTTT. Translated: CASSLSDGGNQPQHF.

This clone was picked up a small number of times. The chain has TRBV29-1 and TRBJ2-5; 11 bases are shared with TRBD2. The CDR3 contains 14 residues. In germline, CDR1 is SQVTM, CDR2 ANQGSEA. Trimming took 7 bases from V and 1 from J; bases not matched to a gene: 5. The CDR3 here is CSAFSGRAQETQYF. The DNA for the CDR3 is TGCAGCGCTTTTAGCGGGAGGGCCCAAGAGACCCAGTACTTC.

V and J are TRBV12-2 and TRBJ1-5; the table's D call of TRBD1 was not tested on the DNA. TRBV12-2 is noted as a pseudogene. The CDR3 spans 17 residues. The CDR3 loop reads CASRFLQGASANQPQHF. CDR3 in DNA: TGTGCAAGTCGCTTTCTACAGGGGGCAAGCGCTAATCAGCCCCAGCATTTT.

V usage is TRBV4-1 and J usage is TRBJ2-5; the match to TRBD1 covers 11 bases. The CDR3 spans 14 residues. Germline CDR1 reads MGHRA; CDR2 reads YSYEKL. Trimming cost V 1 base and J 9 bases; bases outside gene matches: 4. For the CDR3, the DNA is TGCGCCAGCAGCCAAGGGACAGGGGGCCCAGCCCAGTACTTC. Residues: CASSQGTGGPAQYF.